One sample yielded the 26 T cell receptor beta chains listed below, sequenced in a study of blood T cells in healthy people across ages. A second PCR, run for about 7 to 11 cycles, used a sample-barcoded 5' primer plus a J-beta primer mix. Via MiXCR, TCRdb re-called the 5' RACE reads, giving one row per CDR3 protein. The table lists roughly 560,000 distinct CDR3 sequences, under 30% of them singletons. These data also featured in a second study, about T cells of mothers and their children.

What was sequenced was blood. Source of these receptors: a boy aged 10-17 years in good health.

This clonotype was seen many times. This chain connects TRBV24-1 to TRBJ2-5; D unclear. This CDR3 spans 12 amino acids. Germline CDR1 and CDR2: KGHDR and SFDVKD. Trimming removed 1 base from V and 5 bases from J, with 4 bases in between. Here the CDR3 reads CATSDLRETQYF. In DNA form, the CDR3 reads TGTGCCACCAGTGATTTAAGGGAGACCCAGTACTTC.

The V gene is TRBV7-2, the J gene TRBJ2-5; weak D call: TRBD1 (6 bases). The CDR3 is 15 residues long. Germline V lookup: CDR1 SGHTA, CDR2 FQGNSA. V was trimmed by 0 bases and J by 5 bases, leaving 13 bases between them. This CDR3 is CASSLAGANSETQYF. The CDR3 DNA is TGTGCCAGCAGCTTAGCGGGGGCGAACTCGGAGACCCAGTACTTC.

This chain connects TRBV4-1 to TRBJ2-6, with D unresolved. Germline assignment: CDR1 MGHRA and CDR2 YSYEKL. The V end was cut by 5 bases, the J end by 3 bases, with 11 bases between. This CDR3 comprises 15 residues. CDR3 region: CASSTSPYGANVLTF. The CDR3 DNA is TGCGCCAGCAGCACCTCCCCCTATGGGGCCAACGTCCTGACTTTC.

This clonotype was detected only a few times. The CDR3 carries no conserved terminal phenylalanine or tryptophan, so it likely arises from a read error. The chain joins TRBV18 to TRBJ1-2, with a tentative D call TRBD1 (5 bases). The V gene lost 5 bases and the J gene lost 4 bases, with 20 bases spanning the gap. Germline-derived CDR1 and CDR2 are KGHSH and LQKENI. The CDR3 is made up of 16 amino acids. The CDR3 reads CASSSVGTALFYGYTL. The CDR3 DNA sequence: TGTGCCAGCTCATCCGTCGGGACGGCACTATTCTATGGCTACACCCTC.

This clonotype showed up many times. The chain combines TRBV5-1 with TRBJ2-7; 9 bases fit TRBD1. The V gene's germline CDR1 is SGHRS and CDR2 YFSETQ. The CDR3 covers 15 residues. The junction had 8 bases not matched to a gene; V was cut back by 4 bases and J by 3 bases. DNA of the CDR3: TGCGCCAGCAGCGTAGAGACAGGGGGAAACTACGAGCAGTACTTC. As protein: CASSVETGGNYEQYF.

This clonotype was counted between two and nine times. This rearrangement joins TRBV6-2 or TRBV6-3 to TRBJ1-5, with D unclear. The CDR3 sequence is 12 residues long. Trimming removed 8 bases at V and 12 bases at J, with 17 bases between. Germline loops: CDR1 MNHEY, CDR2 SVGEGT. CDR3 loop: CASGPWAGNQHF. The CDR3 region has the DNA TGTGCCAGCGGCCCCTGGGCAGGCAACCAGCATTTT.

There are a few counts of this clonotype. This chain connects TRBV4-3 to TRBJ2-5; 11 bases align to TRBD2. The J call may be faulty, since TRBJ2-7 better matches the DNA end. CDR1 and CDR2 (germline): LGHNA, YSLEER. This CDR3 contains 17 residues. CDR3 bases: TGCGCCAGCAGCCGAGGGACTAGCGGAGGGAACTCCTACGAGCAGTACTTC. Translated: CASSRGTSGGNSYEQYF.

The gene calls are TRBV7-6 and TRBJ2-5, with 8 bases lining up with TRBD2. The assigned J gene may be wrong: the sequence end matches TRBJ2-1 better. The germline V gene encodes CDR1 SGHVS and CDR2 FNYEAQ. This CDR3 comprises 16 residues. DNA of the CDR3: TGTGCCAGCAGCTTAGTCGGCGGGAGGAGGGGCAATGAGCAGTTCTTC. Protein product: CASSLVGGRRGNEQFF.

This chain links TRBV3-1 with TRBJ2-5; TRBD1 is a possible D gene (5 bases). V shed 4 bases and J shed 5 bases, with 14 bases lying between them. This CDR3 spans 14 amino acids. Germline values: CDR1 LGHDT, CDR2 YNNKEL (reference sequence). The DNA of the CDR3 is TGTGCCAGCAGCCGACGAACCCGACAGGAGACCCAGTACTTC. As protein: CASSRRTRQETQYF.

The CDR3 sequence is CSARDSRTSTDTQYF. Here the CDR3 DNA reads TGCAGTGCTAGAGATTCCCGGACGAGCACAGATACGCAGTATTTT. The V call is TRBV20-1, the J call TRBJ2-3; D unresolved. The CDR3 is 15 amino acids. V was pared by 0 bases and J by 0 bases, with 10 bases between. Germline V gives CDR1 DFQATT, CDR2 SNEGSKA (reference sequence).

The rearrangement links TRBV7-9 to TRBJ1-1; D gene unclear. The CDR3 spans 14 residues. The germline gives CDR1 SEHNR, CDR2 FQNEAQ (reference sequence). The ends were cut back, 6 bases at V and 5 bases at J, with 16 bases in the middle. The CDR3 spells CASSQDHQVTEAFF. CDR3 nucleotides: TGTGCCAGCAGTCAGGACCACCAGGTGACTGAAGCTTTCTTT.

This clonotype was recorded a few times. The V and J genes are TRBV6-1 and TRBJ1-6; unclear D gene. The CDR3 runs 19 residues. The germline V gene encodes CDR1 MNHNS and CDR2 SASEGT. Trimming stripped 3 bases from V and 0 bases from J, with 18 bases between. In DNA, the CDR3 is TGTGCCAGCAGTGAGGCGACGGGGTTTAGGAGCTCCTATAATTCACCCCTCCACTTT. Its translation is CASSEATGFRSSYNSPLHF.

This rearrangement joins TRBV5-1 to TRBJ2-5; 13 bases fit TRBD2. CDR3 length equals 16 residues. Germline assignment: CDR1 SGHRS and CDR2 YFSETQ. V lost 4 bases and J lost 1; bases outside the gene matches: 4. The chain's CDR3 is CASSAGTSGTQETQYF. The CDR3 DNA is TGCGCCAGCAGCGCGGGGACTAGCGGGACCCAAGAGACCCAGTACTTC.

The J gene is TRBJ2-4, the V gene TRBV7-9; D is unresolved. The germline V gene has CDR1 SEHNR and CDR2 FQNEAQ (reference sequence). The V and J ends lost 0 bases and 0 bases respectively, with 9 bases between them. This CDR3 comprises 16 residues. CDR3 loop: CASSLAWGLAKNIQYF. Written as DNA, the CDR3 is TGTGCCAGCAGCTTAGCCTGGGGTCTAGCCAAAAACATTCAGTACTTC.

The chain links TRBV28 to TRBJ2-1, with TRBD1 identical over 9 bases. From germline, CDR1 is MDHEN and CDR2 SYDVKM. This CDR3 region has 16 residues. V was clipped by 5 bases and J by 7 bases; unmatched bases: 12. The CDR3 spells CASSNNRDREPNEQFF. The CDR3 DNA follows: TGTGCCAGCAGTAACAACCGGGACAGGGAGCCTAATGAGCAGTTCTTC.

J is TRBJ2-3 and V is TRBV7-2; 14 nucleotides align to TRBD2. Trimming at V came to 5 bases and at J to 2 bases, leaving 9 bases not matched to a gene. The CDR3 is 18 amino acids. The germline gives CDR1 SGHTA, CDR2 FQGNSA. CDR3 nucleotides: TGTGCCAGCAGCCCCTCCCGACTAGCGGGGGGGCCCACAGATACGCAGTATTTT. Protein sequence: CASSPSRLAGGPTDTQYF.

This clonotype showed up just a few times. This rearrangement joins TRBV20-1 to TRBJ1-5, with a tentative D call TRBD1 (5 bases). The length of the CDR3 is 14 residues. V lost 1 base and J 7 bases, leaving 14 bases between the germline ends. In germline, CDR1 is DFQATT, CDR2 SNEGSKA (reference sequence). The CDR3 region is CSARVRDYQQPQHF. The DNA of the CDR3 is TGCAGTGCTAGAGTCAGGGATTATCAGCAGCCCCAGCATTTT.

This clonotype was detected only a few times. This chain uses TRBV4-1 with TRBJ2-1; TRBD1 aligns across 7 bases. This CDR3 contains 18 residues. CDR1 and CDR2 from the germline V gene are MGHRA and YSYEKL. V lost 0 bases, J lost 0 bases, and 8 bases stayed unmatched. The CDR3 DNA sequence: TGCGCCAGCAGCCAAGATCTCCGACAGGGATACTCCTACAATGAGCAGTTCTTC. As protein: CASSQDLRQGYSYNEQFF.

In nucleotides, the CDR3 is TGTGCCAGCAGCTGGGCCGGGCCGAGAAACACCATATATTTT. This sequence encodes CASSWAGPRNTIYF. The J gene is TRBJ1-3, the V gene TRBV7-2; D is undetermined. V lost 4 bases to trimming and J lost 5 bases, with 12 bases between them. Germline V CDR1 and CDR2: SGHTA, FQGNSA. The CDR3 totals 14 residues.

This clonotype was detected only a few times. The V gene is TRBV19, the J gene TRBJ2-6; possible D gene TRBD2, 7 bases. Germline CDR1 reads LNHDA; CDR2 reads SQIVND (reference sequence). The CDR3 has 16 residues. Between the trimmed V and J ends, which lost 8 bases and 2 bases, there was a span of 16 bases. In nucleotides, the CDR3 is TGTGCCAGTGTTTCCTGGGGGGGCGCTGGGGCCAACGTCCTGACTTTC. It translates to CASVSWGGAGANVLTF.

V gene TRBV11-1 combines with J gene TRBJ1-1, with 10 positions matching TRBD1. The CDR3 contains 16 residues. Germline V gene sequence: CDR1 SGHAT, CDR2 FQDESV (reference sequence). The V gene end was trimmed by 5 bases and the J gene end by 0 bases; junction bases not matched to a gene: 6. The CDR3 coding sequence is TGTGCCAGCAGCCCGGACAGGGGGAGGATGAACACTGAAGCTTTCTTT. This encodes CASSPDRGRMNTEAFF.

The CDR3 here is CASSKLQGGTEAFF. In DNA, the CDR3 is TGTGCCAGTAGTAAACTTCAGGGCGGCACTGAAGCTTTCTTT. V and J are TRBV19 and TRBJ1-1; D might be TRBD1 (5 bases). Germline CDR1 reads LNHDA; CDR2 reads SQIVND (reference sequence). This CDR3 comprises 14 residues. The germline V and J ends were trimmed by 4 bases and 4 bases, with 13 bases remaining between them.

Here the CDR3 reads CASSPGQGIAKNIQYF. In DNA, the CDR3 is TGTGCCAGCAGCCCGGGACAGGGGATAGCCAAAAACATTCAGTACTTC. The chain links TRBV7-9 to TRBJ2-4; TRBD1 matches at 10 bases. The junction had 4 bases not matched to a gene; V was cut back by 5 bases and J by 0 bases. The CDR3 has 16 amino acids. Germline V gives CDR1 SEHNR, CDR2 FQNEAQ (reference sequence).

This clonotype showed up just a few times. The chain recombines TRBV28 with TRBJ2-5, with 8 nucleotides matching TRBD2. The CDR3 is 13 residues long. Germline V gene data show CDR1 as MDHEN and CDR2 as SYDVKM. The junction had 7 bases not matched to a gene; V was cut back by 9 bases and J by 4 bases. CDR3 in amino acids: CASVDLAGETQYF. The CDR3 coding sequence is TGTGCCAGTGTCGACCTAGCGGGAGAGACCCAGTACTTC.

The V call is TRBV14, the J call TRBJ1-6; D ambiguous. Germline V gene sequence: CDR1 SGHDN, CDR2 FVKESK. V lost 4 bases and J 5 bases, leaving 15 bases between the germline ends. The CDR3 loop spans 16 amino acids. In DNA form, the CDR3 reads TGTGCCAGCAGCCGAACCTTCGGGATGCATAATTCACCCCTCCACTTT. Amino acid sequence: CASSRTFGMHNSPLHF.

This clonotype was seen a handful of times. The V gene is TRBV24-1, the J gene TRBJ1-5; D ambiguous. Trimming removed 4 bases at V and 0 bases at J, with 6 bases between. The CDR3 sequence is 14 residues long. Germline-derived CDR1 and CDR2 are KGHDR and SFDVKD. The CDR3 reads CATSDPYSNQPQHF. The CDR3 DNA reads TGTGCCACCAGTGACCCTTATAGCAATCAGCCCCAGCATTTT.